The entry below describes one T cell receptor beta chain. Its cognate antigen is unknown. The protocol was immunoSEQ multiplex PCR, while the TCRdb copy is restricted to in-frame clones and leaves out a portion. Among 130,000 or so clones listed, around 94% were seen once. The sample comes from a study of T cell responses to AZD1222 COVID-19 vaccine. Notes on the study in general: Increased Spike-specific TCR breadth and depth were observed after two AZD1222 doses.

In germline, CDR1 is SGDLS, CDR2 YYNGEE. V lost 3 bases and J lost 4, with 18 bases in between. The CDR3 is 16 amino acids. The source was peripheral blood, collected on day 0 of AZD1222 vaccination. This clonotype originated in an adult in good health. V usage is TRBV9 and J usage is TRBJ2-3; D unresolved. The CDR3 loop reads CASSANTRAGADTQYF. The CDR3 DNA is TGTGCCAGCAGCGCCAATACCCGAGCAGGCGCAGATACGCAGTATTTT.